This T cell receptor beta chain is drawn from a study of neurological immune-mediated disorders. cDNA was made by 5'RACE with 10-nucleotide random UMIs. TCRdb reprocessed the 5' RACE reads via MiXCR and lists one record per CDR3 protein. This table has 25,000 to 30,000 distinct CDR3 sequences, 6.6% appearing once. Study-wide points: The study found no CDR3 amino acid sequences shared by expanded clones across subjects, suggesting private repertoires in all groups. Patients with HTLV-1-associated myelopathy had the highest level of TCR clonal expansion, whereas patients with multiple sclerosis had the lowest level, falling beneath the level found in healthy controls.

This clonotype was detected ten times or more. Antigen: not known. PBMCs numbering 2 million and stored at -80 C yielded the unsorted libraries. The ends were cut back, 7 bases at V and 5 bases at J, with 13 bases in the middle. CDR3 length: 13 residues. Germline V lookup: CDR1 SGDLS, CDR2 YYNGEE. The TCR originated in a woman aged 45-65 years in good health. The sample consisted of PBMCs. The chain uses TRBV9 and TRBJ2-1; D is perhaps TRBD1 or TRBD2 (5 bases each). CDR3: CASEVPGHNEQFF. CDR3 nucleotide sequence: TGTGCCAGCGAAGTACCGGGACACAATGAGCAGTTCTTC.